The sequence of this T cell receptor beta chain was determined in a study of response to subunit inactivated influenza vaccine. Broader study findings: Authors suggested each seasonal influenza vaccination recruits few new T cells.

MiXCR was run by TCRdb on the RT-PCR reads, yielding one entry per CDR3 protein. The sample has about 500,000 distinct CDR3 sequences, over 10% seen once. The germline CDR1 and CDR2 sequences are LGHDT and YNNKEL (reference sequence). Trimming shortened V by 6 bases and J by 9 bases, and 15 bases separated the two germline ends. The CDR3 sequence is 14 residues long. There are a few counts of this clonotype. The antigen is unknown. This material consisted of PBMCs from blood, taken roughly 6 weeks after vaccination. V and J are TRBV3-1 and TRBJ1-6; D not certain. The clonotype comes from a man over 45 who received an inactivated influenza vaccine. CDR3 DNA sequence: TGTGCCAGCAGTCGAGGGTCCCGGGGTTCACCCCTCCACTTT. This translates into CASSRGSRGSPLHF.